The present T cell receptor beta chain was sequenced within a study of blood T cell repertoires in COVID-19 (dated by TCRdb to the early 2020s). Broadly, across the study: Samples from collaborators originated in the United States, Italy and Spain and spanned both the acute and convalescent phases of COVID-19. The prospective study material was composed of cDNA or gDNA derived from T cells, B-cell-depleted T cells, or PBMCs. Deeply sampled blood TCRbeta repertoires from subjects exposed to, actively infected with, or recovered from COVID-19 were included in the dataset. The repertoires were made available in a free public database intended to serve as a resource for research on the immune response to SARS-CoV-2. The samples were drawn from two sources: the first 160 participants of the ongoing ImmuneRACE study, and 1,000 to 1,500 subjects contributed by 6 global collaborators. The sample metadata nearly always contained a de-identified subject ID, COVID-19 status, age in years and sex. Where available, HLA class I and class II types were obtained from metadata supplied by the sample provider rather than from assay-based typing. The study at large found these results: How much clinical and demographic metadata was included differed by source and by participant, and the metadata was provided uncurated.

TCRbeta CDR3 regions were amplified from genomic DNA by means of the immunoSEQ Assay, a bias-controlled multiplex PCR. Per the original workflow: Within the assay, amplification of reference gene primers was used to estimate how many nucleated cells each sample contained. To quantify the absolute abundance of each unique TCRbeta CDR3 rearrangement, sequence reads were collapsed and filtered. Productive Simpson clonality was computed per sample as the square root of Simpson's diversity index over productive rearrangements. The source is immuneACCESS, and TCRdb retained only in-frame sequences with V and J called. Part of the clones is not carried over; for the studies checked, unresolved V genes explain less than half of this, and the remainder is unexplained. That table supplies the V and J calls and clone size; D and trimming were determined from the DNA. This sample holds around 300,000 clones; roughly 90% were observed only once. Jointly, the top ten make up 3% of the sample.

From its cysteine to its phenylalanine, the CDR3 spans 14 amino acids. CDR3 DNA only is kept here, 42 bases in frame from base 1. CDR1 and CDR2 are read off the germline V gene as MDHEN and SYDVKM. V is shortened by 4 bases, J by 7 bases, and the region joining them spans 16 bases. A remark on this clone: Its cognate antigen has yet to be identified. No quality values exist for individual bases; no much larger clone is one base distant.

The collaborating institutions used their own protocols to collect whole blood in K2EDTA tubes. For TCRbeta analysis, collaborator samples were shipped as frozen whole blood, as isolated PBMCs, or as DNA extracted from either sample type. This chain joins TRBV28 to TRBJ1-2, with the D gene not confidently named. The clonotype originates from a woman aged 25 to 45 with active or convalescent COVID-19. Input material: peripheral blood. The bases read TGTGCCAGCAGTTCCCCCGGACTATGGAGTGGCTACACCTTC. Its translation is CASSSPGLWSGYTF.